This T cell receptor (beta chain) was sequenced during a study of shared clonotypes between healthy human individuals. Points from the study as a whole: Apart from blood, nothing was sampled; tissue repertoires likely differ.

In regard to this clone: Its antigen is currently unknown.

DNA at around 210 ng, tens of thousands of T cell genomes, went into sorted-subset replicate PCRs. The assay was immunoSEQ multiplex PCR, and TCRdb's table has in-frame clones only and misses some. The data show approximately 2,000,000 clones, 85% to 95% seen once. The receptor was isolated from a man younger than 35 in good health. Some clones in this sample may be carry-over from other donors' samples. Sequencing used naive CD4+ T cells from PBMCs. The subset denotes: CD45RA+ positively selected.

The CDR3 nucleotides read TGTGCCAGCAGCGTCGTGGCGACCGGGGAGCTGTTTTTT. Its protein product is CASSVVATGELFF. This chain connects TRBV7-9 to TRBJ2-2; the D is unclear. Germline assignment: CDR1 SEHNR and CDR2 FQNEAQ (reference sequence). This CDR3 comprises 13 residues. The ends were cut back, 5 bases at V and 5 bases at J, with 9 bases in the middle.